This entry concerns a single T cell receptor beta chain. The data were obtained in a study of blood T cell repertoires in COVID-19. Across the study: COVID-19 samples, acute and convalescent, were from the United States, Italy and Spain. T cells, B-cell-depleted T cells, or PBMCs provided the cDNA or gDNA that served as material.

CDR3 size: 15 residues. V gave up 3 bases and J gave up 5 bases; unmatched junction bases: 6. Germline values: CDR1 MNHEY, CDR2 SVGEGT. Per the original data handling: Nucleated cell counts were estimated from reference gene primer amplification. Here immunoSEQ multiplex PCR was the method, and the copy in TCRdb shows in-frame clones only, minus some. D and trimming come from the DNA, and the V and J calls and clone size come from that table. The table has about 270,000 clones, about nine tenths seen once. This chain joins TRBV6-2 or TRBV6-3 and TRBJ1-1, with TRBD1 matching over 10 bases. This clonotype originated in a man in his forties with active or convalescent COVID-19. Sequenced input: peripheral blood. The CDR3 spells CASSYGDRGRTEAFF. DNA of the CDR3: TGTGCCAGCAGTTATGGGGACAGGGGTAGGACTGAAGCTTTCTTT.